The 21 T cell receptor beta chains below all came from one sample that was sequenced in a study of cytotoxic CD8 clonotypes in ibrutinib-treated CLL. Sequencing used immunoSEQ multiplex PCR; TCRdb keeps in-frame clones, though not all of them. The sample carries 100,000 to 150,000 clones, 75% to 90% recorded once. This specimen consisted of PBMCs, obtained after 24 months of ibrutinib treatment. These receptors all come from a human donor with chronic lymphocytic leukemia.

The chain employs TRBV19 and TRBJ1-2; D gene uncertain. The CDR3 is 11 residues long. Deletions cut 10 bases from V and 8 bases from J, with 14 bases between. Germline CDR1 and CDR2: LNHDA and SQIVND (reference sequence). The CDR3 DNA follows: TGTGCCACGCTTAGGGAGACGGGCTACACCTTC. Encoded protein: CATLRETGYTF.

The V call is TRBV5-8, the J call TRBJ1-1, with 10 nucleotides matching TRBD1. V lost 2 bases to trimming and J lost 8 bases; unmatched junction nucleotides: 12. The CDR3 has 16 residues. Germline V CDR1 and CDR2: SGHTS, YDEGEE. In nucleotides, the CDR3 is TGTGCCAGCAGCTTCCCCGCCGGGACAGGGGCCCGAGAAGCTTTCTTT. It codes for CASSFPAGTGAREAFF.

A single count supports this clone. This chain joins TRBV19 and TRBJ1-5; TRBD1 matches at 7 bases. This CDR3 spans 14 amino acids. Trimming took 6 bases from V and 4 from J; bases not matched to a gene: 6. From germline, CDR1 is LNHDA and CDR2 SQIVND (reference sequence). Here the CDR3 reads CASRETGINQPQHF. The CDR3 bases are TGTGCCAGTAGAGAGACAGGGATTAATCAGCCCCAGCATTTT.

This chain joins TRBV28 and TRBJ1-6; tentative D call: TRBD1 (5 bases). The CDR3 length is 15 residues. Germline V gene sequence: CDR1 MDHEN, CDR2 SYDVKM. V was shortened by 4 bases and J by 7 bases, with 14 bases between the two germline ends. CDR3 bases: TGTGCCAGCAGTTCGTTCCCCTCAGGGAATTCACCCCTCCACTTT. Its protein product is CASSSFPSGNSPLHF.

The chain combines TRBV6-5 with TRBJ1-1; D may be TRBD1 (5 bases). The CDR3 runs to 14 residues. V was cut by 8 bases and J by 0 bases, with 13 bases left in between. Germline V gives CDR1 MNHEY, CDR2 SVGAGI. This CDR3 reads CASHGAQMNTEAFF. CDR3 DNA sequence: TGTGCCAGCCACGGGGCACAGATGAACACTGAAGCTTTCTTT.

The genes are TRBV7-2 and TRBJ2-3; D may be TRBD2 (6 bases). Germline loops: CDR1 SGHTA, CDR2 FQGNSA. V shed 10 bases and J shed 3 bases, with 17 bases lying between them. The CDR3 length is 14 residues. Written as DNA, the CDR3 is TGTGCCACTTCCGGGCGGGGATTGACAGATACGCAGTATTTT. It yields the protein CATSGRGLTDTQYF.

This clone was observed a few times. The rearrangement joins TRBV5-1 to TRBJ1-2; TRBD1 is a possible D gene (5 bases). CDR1 is SGHRS and CDR2 is YFSETQ in the germline V gene. Trimming took off 0 bases at V and 5 bases at J, with 14 bases between the two ends. The CDR3 has 15 residues. The CDR3, as DNA: TGCGCCAGCAGCTTGGAGTCAGGGCCGTCTTATGGCTACACCTTC. Its protein is CASSLESGPSYGYTF.

The V and J genes are TRBV10-3 and TRBJ2-2; tentative D call: TRBD1 (6 bases). V lost 6 bases, J lost 0 bases, and 11 bases lay in between. Germline CDR1 ENHRY, CDR2 SYGVKD. This CDR3 is 15 amino acids long. CDR3 in DNA: TGTGCCATCAGCGGACAGATGACGAACACCGGGGAGCTGTTTTTT. Translating it yields CAISGQMTNTGELFF.

This chain joins TRBV19 and TRBJ1-1, with unresolved D. V lost 1 base and J lost 4, with 16 bases in between. The CDR3 is 16 amino acids. Germline V gene sequence: CDR1 LNHDA, CDR2 SQIVND (reference sequence). CDR3 sequence reads: CASSIVRPPHLTEAFF. The CDR3 nucleotides read TGTGCCAGTAGTATAGTCCGCCCTCCTCACCTCACTGAAGCTTTCTTT.

The chain recombines TRBV7-9 with TRBJ2-7; 7 bases fit TRBD1. Germline V gene data show CDR1 as SEHNR and CDR2 as FQNEAQ (reference sequence). The J segment lost 2 bases and the V segment lost 3 bases, leaving 4 bases of the junction unmatched. The length of the CDR3 is 14 residues. DNA of the CDR3: TGTGCCAGCAGCTTTGACAGGGAAACCTACGAGCAGTACTTC. It is translated as CASSFDRETYEQYF.

The chain couples TRBV9 to TRBJ1-4; D unresolved. Trimming removed 4 bases at V and 8 bases at J, with 21 bases between. CDR1 and CDR2 (germline): SGDLS, YYNGEE. The CDR3 loop spans 16 amino acids. The CDR3 sequence is CASSPSFDQPREKLFF. In DNA, the CDR3 is TGTGCCAGCAGCCCTTCATTCGATCAGCCAAGGGAAAAACTGTTTTTT.

This clone is a singleton in its sample. CDR3 DNA: TGTGCCAGCAGAAAAACAGGGGCGGGGGGCAATCAGCCCCAGCATTTT. This translates into CASRKTGAGGNQPQHF. V and J are TRBV28 and TRBJ1-5; TRBD1 matches at 7 bases. The CDR3 has 16 amino acids. Losses at the gene ends were 6 bases for V and 2 bases for J; bases not matched to a gene: 10. CDR1 is MDHEN and CDR2 is SYDVKM in the germline V gene.

The V gene is TRBV30, the J gene TRBJ2-3; D is perhaps TRBD1 (6 bases). The CDR3 has 15 amino acids. Germline V CDR1 and CDR2: GTSNPN, SVGIG (reference sequence). The V end was cut by 0 bases, the J end by 0 bases, with 10 bases between. The CDR3 DNA follows: TGTGCCTGGAGTGTGGGGACACCTAGCACAGATACGCAGTATTTT. This sequence encodes CAWSVGTPSTDTQYF.

The genes are TRBV6-6 and TRBJ2-7, with 7 bases matching TRBD2. This CDR3 comprises 15 residues. V shed 7 bases and J 1 base; nucleotides not matched to a gene: 10. Germline CDR1 and CDR2: MNHNY and SVGAGI (reference sequence). The CDR3 spells CASKLTSAPSYEQYF. DNA of the CDR3: TGTGCCAGCAAATTAACTAGCGCACCATCCTACGAGCAGTACTTC.

As for this clone: The same CDR3 arises from other DNA sequences in this sample as well. This chain uses TRBV28 with TRBJ1-1; TRBD1 matches 9 bases. Germline CDR1 is MDHEN and CDR2 is SYDVKM. The CDR3 is 14 residues long. V lost 4 bases and J lost 1; bases outside the gene matches: 1. CDR3 region: CASSSGQGNTEAFF. DNA for the CDR3: TGTGCCAGCAGTTCGGGACAGGGGAACACTGAAGCTTTCTTT.

This clone was counted only a few times. The chain links TRBV7-8 to TRBJ1-6; D may be TRBD1 (5 bases). The CDR3 is 14 residues long. Germline values: CDR1 SGHVS, CDR2 FQNEAQ. With 4 bases removed from V and 7 bases from J, the gap between germline ends came to 11 bases. This chain's CDR3 is CASSSSNRNSPLHF. The CDR3 DNA follows: TGTGCCAGCAGCTCATCAAACAGGAATTCACCCCTCCACTTT.

V gene TRBV27 combines with J gene TRBJ2-7; no clear D. V was cut by 2 bases and J by 2 bases, with 7 bases left in between. The CDR3 has 13 residues. Germline V gives CDR1 MNHEY, CDR2 SMNVEV (reference sequence). The CDR3 coding sequence is TGTGCCAGCAGTTTAGGGGTTACCTACGAGCAGTACTTC. Translating gives CASSLGVTYEQYF.

J is TRBJ2-3 and V is TRBV19; possibly TRBD2 for D (6 bases). The CDR3 is 18 residues long. The V gene lost 3 bases and the J gene lost 5 bases, with 24 bases spanning the gap. Germline loops: CDR1 LNHDA, CDR2 SQIVND (reference sequence). CDR3 protein: CASSISHPTAGRLDTQYF. DNA of the CDR3: TGTGCCAGTAGTATTTCCCACCCTACGGCGGGGCGCCTAGATACGCAGTATTTT.

The V gene is TRBV7-9, the J gene TRBJ2-7; the D gene is possibly TRBD1 (5 bases). V gave up 8 bases and J gave up 3 bases, with 14 bases separating them. This CDR3 is 13 amino acids long. Germline-derived CDR1 and CDR2 are SEHNR and FQNEAQ (reference sequence). CDR3 sequence: CASHVQGNYEQYF. The CDR3 DNA follows: TGTGCCAGCCACGTCCAGGGCAACTACGAGCAGTACTTC.

This clone was seen only once. The chain links TRBV7-2 to TRBJ1-5; the D gene is possibly TRBD1 (6 bases). V dropped 1 base and J dropped 3 bases, with 13 bases sitting between them. The CDR3 sequence is 16 residues long. Germline assignment: CDR1 SGHTA and CDR2 FQGNSA. The CDR3 region has the DNA TGTGCCAGCAGCTTAGTGGGGGGCCGGAACAATCAGCCCCAGCATTTT. Amino acids: CASSLVGGRNNQPQHF.

V is TRBV28 and J is TRBJ2-4; D unclear. Trimming stripped 6 bases from V and 0 bases from J, with 33 bases between. This CDR3 contains 22 residues. Looked up from germline, CDR1 is MDHEN and CDR2 is SYDVKM. CDR3 in amino acids: CASRGQWPNNAVGRLAKNIQYF. DNA for the CDR3: TGTGCCAGCAGGGGCCAATGGCCTAACAATGCCGTAGGCAGGCTAGCCAAAAACATTCAGTACTTC.